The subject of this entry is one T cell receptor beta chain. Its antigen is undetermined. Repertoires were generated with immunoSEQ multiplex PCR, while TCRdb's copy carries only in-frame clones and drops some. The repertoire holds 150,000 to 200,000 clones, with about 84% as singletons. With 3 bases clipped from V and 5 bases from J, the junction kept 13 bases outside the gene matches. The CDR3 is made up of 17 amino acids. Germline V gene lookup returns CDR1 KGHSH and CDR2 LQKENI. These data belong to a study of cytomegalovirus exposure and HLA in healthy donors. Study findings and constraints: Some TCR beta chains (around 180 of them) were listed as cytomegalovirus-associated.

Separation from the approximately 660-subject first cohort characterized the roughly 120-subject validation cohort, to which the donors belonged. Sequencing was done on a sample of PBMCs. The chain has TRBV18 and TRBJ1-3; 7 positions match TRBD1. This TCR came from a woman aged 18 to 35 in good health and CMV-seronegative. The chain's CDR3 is CASSPPGPDRVRNTIYF. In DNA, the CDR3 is TGTGCCAGCTCACCCCCTGGCCCAGACAGGGTGAGAAACACCATATATTTT. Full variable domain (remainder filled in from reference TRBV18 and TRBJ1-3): NAGVMQNPRHLVRRRGQEARLRCSPMKGHSHVYWYRQLPEEGLKFMVYLQKENIIDESGMPKERFSAEFPKEGPSILRIQQVVRGDSAAYFCASSPPGPDRVRNTIYFGEGSWLTVV.